The present T cell receptor beta chain was sequenced within a study of T cell responses to AZD1222 COVID-19 vaccine. With respect to this clone: Its target is not known.

The length of the CDR3 is 15 residues. CDR1 SGHRS and CDR2 YFSETQ come from the germline V gene. The ends were cut back, 0 bases at V and 4 bases at J, with 10 bases in the middle. Sequencing used immunoSEQ multiplex PCR; TCRdb keeps in-frame clones, though not all of them. The top ten hold approximately 2% of the sample, which has about 85,000 clones, approximately 89% seen once. Broader study findings: The reported proportion of spike-specific TCRs targeting unmutated variant regions was nearly half. Clonal diversity was possibly underestimated, and white British individuals and females predominated among donors.

The chain recombines TRBV5-1 with TRBJ2-2; D remains unclear. The starting material was peripheral blood, obtained on day 0 of AZD1222 vaccination. The receptor was derived from an adult in good health. CDR3 protein: CASSLEPQPTGELFF. The CDR3 coding sequence is TGCGCCAGCAGCTTGGAACCCCAACCCACCGGGGAGCTGTTTTTT. Full variable domain (missing parts from reference TRBV5-1 and TRBJ2-2): KAGVTQTPRYLIKTRGQQVTLSCSPISGHRSVSWYQQTPGQGLQFLFEYFSETQRNKGNFPGRFSGRQFSNSRSEMNVSTLELGDSALYLCASSLEPQPTGELFFGEGSRLTVL.